Below are 6 T cell receptor beta chains sequenced from a single sample in a study of human T cells and chemical hapten exposure. Via MiXCR, TCRdb re-called the RACE reads, giving one row per CDR3 protein. Among around 350,000 distinct CDR3 sequences listed, approximately 5.8% were seen once. As to time point: pre-sensitization, week 0. Specified treatment: therapeutic diphenylcyclopropenone sensitization with weekly scalp DPC. The sample was whole blood, taken in connection with sensitization to the hapten diphenylcyclopropenone (DPC). All receptors derive from a woman under 30 with alopecia areata. Some clones in this sample may be carry-over from other donors' samples.

This clonotype has more than one count but fewer than ten. The chain combines TRBV7-2 with TRBJ1-6, with D unclear. The CDR3 loop spans 16 amino acids. Trimming took 0 bases from V and 8 from J, leaving 14 bases between them. Germline V lookup: CDR1 SGHTA, CDR2 FQGNSA. CDR3 in amino acids: CASSLASRQAYSPLHF. CDR3 DNA: TGTGCCAGCAGCTTAGCGAGTCGACAAGCCTATTCACCCCTCCACTTT.

As for this clonotype: A read error likely explains this, since a far larger clone differs by one base. DNA of the CDR3: TGTGCCAGCAGCTGGGGACAGAGCTATGGCTACACCTTC. It translates to CASSWGQSYGYTF. The chain has TRBV7-9 and TRBJ1-2, with 7 bases that match TRBD1. The CDR3 sequence is 13 residues long. V shed 4 bases and J 4 bases; nucleotides not matched to a gene: 3. Germline values: CDR1 SEHNR, CDR2 FQNEAQ (reference sequence).

This clonotype has more than one count but fewer than ten. The CDR3 sequence is CSARGKWRGRDYGYTF. The DNA of the CDR3 is TGCAGTGCTAGAGGAAAGTGGAGGGGGCGCGACTATGGCTACACCTTC. V and J are TRBV20-1 and TRBJ1-2; 7 nucleotides match TRBD1. This CDR3 spans 16 amino acids. The J segment lost 3 bases and the V segment lost 1 base, leaving 11 bases of the junction unmatched. Germline V gene lookup returns CDR1 DFQATT and CDR2 SNEGSKA (reference sequence).

In this sample, this clonotype turned up many times. The V gene is TRBV7-2, the J gene TRBJ2-3; D is possibly TRBD1 or TRBD2 (5 bases each). V gave up 5 bases and J gave up 4 bases, with 22 bases separating them. In germline, CDR1 is SGHTA, CDR2 FQGNSA. This CDR3 comprises 17 residues. This CDR3 is CASSPSPGRDKADTQYF. The CDR3 DNA reads as TGTGCCAGCAGCCCCAGCCCGGGACGCGACAAGGCAGATACGCAGTATTTT.

V is TRBV29-1 and J is TRBJ2-3; tentatively, D is TRBD1 (6 bases). Germline V gene lookup returns CDR1 SQVTM and CDR2 ANQGSEA. The ends were cut back, 5 bases at V and 0 bases at J, with 18 bases in the middle. The CDR3 sequence is 16 residues long. In DNA form, the CDR3 reads TGCAGCGTTCTTAGGTTTGGACAGACTAGCACAGATACGCAGTATTTT. Its translation is CSVLRFGQTSTDTQYF.

This clonotype was counted a few times. V usage is TRBV6-2 or TRBV6-3 and J usage is TRBJ1-5, with TRBD1 as a possible D gene (5 bases). Germline V CDR1 and CDR2: MNHEY, SVGEGT. V was trimmed by 7 bases and J by 3 bases, leaving 13 bases between them. The CDR3 covers 14 residues. CDR3 in amino acids: CASNHGGDNQPQHF. CDR3 bases: TGTGCCAGCAACCACGGGGGTGACAATCAGCCCCAGCATTTT.